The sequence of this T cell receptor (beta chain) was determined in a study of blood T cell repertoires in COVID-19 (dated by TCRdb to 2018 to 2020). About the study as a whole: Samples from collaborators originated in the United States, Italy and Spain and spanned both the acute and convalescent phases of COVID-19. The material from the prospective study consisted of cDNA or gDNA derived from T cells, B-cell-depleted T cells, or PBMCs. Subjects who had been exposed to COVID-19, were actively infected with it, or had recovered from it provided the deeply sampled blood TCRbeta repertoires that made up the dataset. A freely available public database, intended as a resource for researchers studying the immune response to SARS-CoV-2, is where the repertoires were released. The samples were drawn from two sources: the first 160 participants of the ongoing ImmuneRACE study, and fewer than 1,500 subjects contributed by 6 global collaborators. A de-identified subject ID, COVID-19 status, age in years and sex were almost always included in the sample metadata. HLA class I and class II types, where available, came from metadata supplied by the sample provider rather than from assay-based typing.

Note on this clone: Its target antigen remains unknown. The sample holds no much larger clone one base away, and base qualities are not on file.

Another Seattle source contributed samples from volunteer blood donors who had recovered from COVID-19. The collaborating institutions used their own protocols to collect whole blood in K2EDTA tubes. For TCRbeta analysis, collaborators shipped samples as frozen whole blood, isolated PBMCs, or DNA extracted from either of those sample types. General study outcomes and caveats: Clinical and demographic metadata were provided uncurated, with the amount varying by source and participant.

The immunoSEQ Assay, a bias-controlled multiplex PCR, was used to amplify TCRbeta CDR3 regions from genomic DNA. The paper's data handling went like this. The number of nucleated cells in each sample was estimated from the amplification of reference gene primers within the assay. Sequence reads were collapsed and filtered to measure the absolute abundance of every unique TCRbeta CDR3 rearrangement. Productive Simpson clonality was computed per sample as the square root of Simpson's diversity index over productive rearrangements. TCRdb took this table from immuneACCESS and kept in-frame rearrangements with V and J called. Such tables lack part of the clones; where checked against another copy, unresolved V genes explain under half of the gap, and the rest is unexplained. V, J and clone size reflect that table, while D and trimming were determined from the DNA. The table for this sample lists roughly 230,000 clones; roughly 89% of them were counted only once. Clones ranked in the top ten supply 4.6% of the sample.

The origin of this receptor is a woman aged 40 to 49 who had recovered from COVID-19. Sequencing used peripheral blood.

The CDR3 region has the sequence CASSLPRGTGAEKLFF. The DNA sequence is TGTGCCAGCAGCCTCCCTAGGGGGACAGGGGCTGAAAAACTGTTTTTT. The V gene is TRBV21-1 and the J gene is TRBJ1-4; TRBD1, the D gene given by the table, was not confirmed from the DNA. TRBV21-1 is termed a pseudogene. From cysteine to phenylalanine, the CDR3 is 16 amino acids long. Just CDR3 DNA is preserved here, 48 bases in frame from base 1.